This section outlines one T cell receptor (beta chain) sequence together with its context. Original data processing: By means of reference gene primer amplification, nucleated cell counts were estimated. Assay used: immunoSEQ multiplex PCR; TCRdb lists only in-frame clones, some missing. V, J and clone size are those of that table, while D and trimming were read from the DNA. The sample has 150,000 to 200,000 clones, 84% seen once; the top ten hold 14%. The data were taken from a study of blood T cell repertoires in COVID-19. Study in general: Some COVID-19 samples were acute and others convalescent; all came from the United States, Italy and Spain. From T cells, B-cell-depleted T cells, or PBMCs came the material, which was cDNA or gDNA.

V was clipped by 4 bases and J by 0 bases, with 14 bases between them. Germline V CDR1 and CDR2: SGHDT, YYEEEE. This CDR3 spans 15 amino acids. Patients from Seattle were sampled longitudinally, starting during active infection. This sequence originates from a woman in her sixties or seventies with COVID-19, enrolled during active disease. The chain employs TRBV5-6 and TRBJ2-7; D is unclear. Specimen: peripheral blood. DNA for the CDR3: TGTGCCAGCAGCGCCTACTTCGAGCGCTCCTACGAGCAGTACGTC. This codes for CASSAYFERSYEQYV.